This T cell receptor beta chain stems from a study of blood T cell repertoires in COVID-19. Whole-study context: Acute and convalescent COVID-19 specimens originated in the United States, Italy and Spain. Sources were T cells, B-cell-depleted T cells, or PBMCs; the material itself was cDNA or gDNA.

TCRdb's copy holds only in-frame clones and misses some; the assay was immunoSEQ multiplex PCR. The table records 72,000 or so clones, approximately 79% of them present only once. V was clipped by 4 bases and J by 8 bases; unmatched bases: 8. Germline CDR1 LNHNV, CDR2 YYDKDF (reference sequence). The CDR3 sequence is 15 residues long. The rearrangement joins TRBV15 to TRBJ2-1, with 10 bases matching TRBD2. Sequencing used peripheral blood. The receptor's source is a man older than 75 with active COVID-19. Here the CDR3 DNA reads TGTGCCACCAGCAAAGGGCTAGCGGGAGCCGATGAGCAGTTCTTC. Translating gives CATSKGLAGADEQFF. Full variable domain (outside the CDR3, taken from reference TRBV15 and TRBJ2-1): DAMVIQNPRYQVTQFGKPVTLSCSQTLNHNVMYWYQQKSSQAPKLLFHYYDKDFNNEADTPDNFQSRRPNTSFCFLDIRSPGLGDTAMYLCATSKGLAGADEQFFGPGTRLTVL.